This passage covers 25 T cell receptor beta chains from one sample sequenced in a study of cytomegalovirus exposure and HLA in healthy donors. PCR was performed using 60 Vbeta and 13 Jbeta primers. The assay was immunoSEQ multiplex PCR, and TCRdb's table has in-frame clones only and misses some. The sample has about 160,000 clones, about three quarters seen once. The source material was PBMCs. The receptors were sampled from a woman aged 40 to 49 in good health and CMV-seronegative.

The gene calls are TRBV12-2 and TRBJ1-4. TRBV12-2 constitutes a pseudogene. The CDR3 length is 17 residues. The CDR3 region has the DNA TGTGCAAGTCGCTTAGGCAGGGAGGTCGTAACTAATGAAAAACTGTTTTTT. Its protein is CASRLGREVVTNEKLFF.

V usage is TRBV6-4 and J usage is TRBJ2-3, with 9 bases matching TRBD1. J lost 5 bases, V lost 6 bases, and 9 bases had no gene match. Germline values: CDR1 MRHNA, CDR2 SNTAGT. This CDR3 region has 15 residues. The DNA of the CDR3 is TGTGCCAGCAGCGCCCAGGGACAGGGTGGAGATACGCAGTATTTT. Amino acids: CASSAQGQGGDTQYF.

V usage is TRBV19 and J usage is TRBJ1-6; TRBD1 matches at 9 bases. The CDR3 totals 14 residues. V dropped 7 bases and J dropped 8; count of bases not matched to a gene: 6. CDR1 is LNHDA, CDR2 SQIVND, per germline (reference sequence). In nucleotides, the CDR3 is TGTGCCAGTACCACAGGGGGCTGGGATTCACCCCTCCACTTT. Translated, it gives CASTTGGWDSPLHF.

The J gene is TRBJ1-1, the V gene TRBV11-1; 7 nucleotides match TRBD1. Losses at the gene ends were 5 bases for V and 1 base for J; bases not matched to a gene: 7. The germline gives CDR1 SGHAT, CDR2 FQDESV (reference sequence). This CDR3 contains 15 residues. The CDR3 reads CASSVGTAPNTEAFF. DNA for the CDR3: TGTGCCAGCAGCGTAGGGACAGCCCCGAACACTGAAGCTTTCTTT.

The chain carries TRBV18 and TRBJ2-5, with D maybe TRBD2 (5 bases). With 3 bases removed from V and 1 base from J, the gap between germline ends came to 12 bases. The CDR3 runs to 15 residues. CDR1 and CDR2 from the germline V gene are KGHSH and LQKENI. The CDR3: CASSPIRGSQETQYF. The CDR3, as DNA: TGTGCCAGCTCACCCATTCGAGGGTCCCAAGAGACCCAGTACTTC.

The rearrangement uses TRBV7-9 and TRBJ1-2; no clear D gene. CDR3 length equals 12 residues. Trimming pared 5 bases from V and 4 bases from J, leaving 8 bases between. CDR1 is SEHNR, CDR2 FQNEAQ, per germline (reference sequence). CDR3: CASSTDAYGYTF. DNA for the CDR3: TGTGCCAGCAGCACAGACGCCTATGGCTACACCTTC.

In this sample, this clone turned up a few times. The chain joins TRBV5-4 to TRBJ1-4; 9 bases agree with TRBD1. V gave up 4 bases and J gave up 8 bases; unmatched junction bases: 12. This CDR3 has 16 amino acids. The germline gives CDR1 SGHNT, CDR2 YYREEE (reference sequence). In nucleotides, the CDR3 is TGTGCCAGCAGCGGAGAACAGGGGGCCTATCAGGAAAAACTGTTTTTT. Protein sequence: CASSGEQGAYQEKLFF.

This chain uses TRBV27 with TRBJ2-1; 10 bases agree with TRBD2. The CDR3 runs 18 residues. V dropped 5 bases and J dropped 5; count of bases not matched to a gene: 15. CDR1 is MNHEY and CDR2 is SMNVEV in the germline V gene (reference sequence). This CDR3 reads CASSRLGVLAGTHNEQFF. The CDR3 DNA is TGTGCCAGCAGTCGACTGGGAGTACTAGCGGGGACACACAATGAGCAGTTCTTC.

The chain combines TRBV5-1 with TRBJ1-6, with TRBD1 matching 7 bases. The CDR3 spans 17 residues. Germline CDR1 and CDR2: SGHRS and YFSETQ. With V trimmed by 0 bases and J by 6 bases, 9 bases remained unmatched. For the CDR3, the DNA is TGCGCCAGCAGCTTGGCCCGCGGGGACAGAAGTAATTCACCCCTCCACTTT. Translation gives CASSLARGDRSNSPLHF.

The chain links TRBV7-3 to TRBJ2-3; 7 bases match TRBD2. CDR1 and CDR2 (germline): SGHTA, FQGTGA. The CDR3 runs 16 residues. J gave up 1 base and V 4 bases, and 8 bases lay outside the gene matches. Here the CDR3 DNA reads TGTGCCAGCAGCTATGAGTGGGGGAGGGGCACAGATACGCAGTATTTT. Translation: CASSYEWGRGTDTQYF.

A remark on this clone: At one end the junction does not follow the germline gene, possibly because of a read error. The J gene is TRBJ2-7, the V gene TRBV7-9, with 10 bases matching TRBD1. Germline V gene lookup returns CDR1 SEHNR and CDR2 FQNEAQ (reference sequence). The CDR3 runs to 11 residues. The DNA of the CDR3 is TGTGCCAGCAGCTTAGGGACAGGGGGACACTTC. This encodes CASSLGTGGHF.

The genes are TRBV5-4 and TRBJ1-4; 10 positions match TRBD1. Per the germline V gene, CDR1 is SGHNT and CDR2 is YYREEE (reference sequence). V dropped 5 bases and J dropped 7; count of bases not matched to a gene: 5. This CDR3 comprises 14 residues. The CDR3 sequence: CASRDGQGGEKLFF. In DNA, the CDR3 is TGTGCCAGCAGGGATGGACAGGGGGGTGAAAAACTGTTTTTT.

This clone was recorded a few times. V usage is TRBV18 and J usage is TRBJ2-1; the match to TRBD2 covers 11 bases. Per germline, CDR1 KGHSH and CDR2 LQKENI. J was trimmed by 6 bases and V by 1 base; bases with no gene match: 5. The CDR3 length is 16 residues. CDR3 nucleotides: TGTGCCAGCTCACCACTTGACCTAGCGGGGGGCAATGAGCAGTTCTTC. This encodes CASSPLDLAGGNEQFF.

V is TRBV7-9 and J is TRBJ2-7; 7 nucleotides line up with TRBD1. Unmatched junction bases numbered 6, after V lost 4 bases and J lost 6 bases. CDR3 size: 13 residues. CDR1 is SEHNR, CDR2 FQNEAQ, per germline (reference sequence). CDR3 loop: CASSSTGSGEQYF. CDR3 DNA: TGTGCCAGCAGCTCGACAGGGTCGGGCGAGCAGTACTTC.

The rearrangement joins TRBV18 to TRBJ1-1, with D possibly being TRBD1 (6 bases). This CDR3 spans 14 amino acids. The germline V gene encodes CDR1 KGHSH and CDR2 LQKENI. Trimming shortened V by 4 bases and J by 1 base, and 10 bases separated the two germline ends. The CDR3 spells CASSLLDRNTEAFF. CDR3 DNA sequence: TGTGCCAGCTCACTTCTGGACAGGAACACTGAAGCTTTCTTT.

J is TRBJ1-1 and V is TRBV11-2, with D hard to call. The germline V gene encodes CDR1 SGHAT and CDR2 FQNNGV. The CDR3 consists of 15 residues. V lost 6 bases, J lost 3 bases, and 17 bases lay in between. The CDR3 nucleotides read TGTGCCAGCAGTCCCAAGGTGGCCGAGGACACTGAAGCTTTCTTT. Translation gives CASSPKVAEDTEAFF.

In DNA, the CDR3 is TGTGCCAGCAGCTTATGGCAGGACACTGAAGCTTTCTTT. Its translation is CASSLWQDTEAFF. The chain has TRBV7-8 and TRBJ1-1; D not resolved. Deletions cut 2 bases from V and 3 bases from J, with 7 bases between. The CDR3 spans 13 residues. CDR1 and CDR2 from the germline V gene are SGHVS and FQNEAQ.

DNA of the CDR3: TGCAGCGTTGTCGCCGGGGGGTATGGCGGGGAGCTGTTTTTT. It translates to CSVVAGGYGGELFF. This sequence joins TRBV29-1 and TRBJ2-2, with 7 bases fitting TRBD2. The germline V gene has CDR1 SQVTM and CDR2 ANQGSEA. The length of the CDR3 is 14 residues. With V trimmed by 4 bases and J by 7 bases, 9 bases remained unmatched.

The V call is TRBV7-9, the J call TRBJ1-1; the D gene is possibly TRBD1 (5 bases). Germline lookup yields CDR1 SEHNR and CDR2 FQNEAQ (reference sequence). The CDR3 runs to 11 residues. Trimming shortened V by 5 bases and J by 10 bases, and 11 bases separated the two germline ends. CDR3 loop: CASSPRGGAFF. In nucleotides, the CDR3 is TGTGCCAGCAGCCCTAGGGGTGGAGCTTTCTTT.

The CDR3 reads CASSLSGGTGAGVQHF. CDR3 coding DNA: TGTGCCAGCAGCTTATCAGGCGGGACAGGGGCGGGTGTCCAGCATTTT. The rearrangement joins TRBV7-3 to TRBJ1-5, with 10 positions matching TRBD1. Losses at the gene ends were 2 bases for V and 12 bases for J; bases not matched to a gene: 13. From germline, CDR1 is SGHTA and CDR2 FQGTGA. The CDR3 is made up of 16 amino acids. The whole variable domain, remainder taken from reference TRBV7-3 and TRBJ1-5, is GAGVSQTPSNKVTEKGKYVELRCDPISGHTALYWYRQSLGQGPEFLIYFQGTGAADDSGLPNDRFFAVRPEGSVSTLKIQRTERGDSAVYLCASSLSGGTGAGVQHFGDGTRLSIL.

The rearrangement links TRBV28 to TRBJ2-7, with 11 bases identical to TRBD2. The CDR3 is made up of 17 amino acids. The J segment lost 7 bases and the V segment lost 6 bases, leaving 17 bases of the junction unmatched. Germline CDR1 is MDHEN and CDR2 is SYDVKM. In DNA, the CDR3 is TGTGCCAGCAGCTCTAGCGGGGGGCCGGGTCGGGGGGGAGAGCAGTACTTC. Translated, it gives CASSSSGGPGRGGEQYF.

The sample holds many counts of this clone. V usage is TRBV6-1 and J usage is TRBJ1-1; 9 bases fit TRBD1. CDR1 is MNHNS, CDR2 SASEGT, per germline. The CDR3 runs to 15 residues. Trimming took 2 bases from V and 5 from J; bases not matched to a gene: 6. CDR3 nucleotides: TGTGCCAGCAGTGAAAGGACAGGGGATGTTACTGAAGCTTTCTTT. Its protein is CASSERTGDVTEAFF.

This chain connects TRBV5-1 to TRBJ2-5, with 8 nucleotides matching TRBD2. The length of the CDR3 is 15 residues. Germline assignment: CDR1 SGHRS and CDR2 YFSETQ. V trimming: 2 bases; J trimming: 7 bases; junction bases outside the gene matches: 10. CDR3 loop: CASSFLAGFPGTQYF. DNA of the CDR3: TGCGCCAGCAGCTTTCTAGCGGGTTTTCCTGGGACCCAGTACTTC.

The gene calls are TRBV13 and TRBJ2-4; TRBD2 matches at 9 bases. The germline gives CDR1 PRHDT, CDR2 FYEKMQ (reference sequence). This CDR3 region has 17 residues. The V segment lost 5 bases and the J segment 8 bases; nucleotides outside the gene matches: 16. The DNA of the CDR3 is TGTGCCAGCAGCGCCCCTTTAGGCGCGGGGGGGCGGGACATTCAGTACTTC. This codes for CASSAPLGAGGRDIQYF.

V gene TRBV4-1 combines with J gene TRBJ1-4; tentatively, D is TRBD1 (5 bases). Germline CDR1 is MGHRA and CDR2 is YSYEKL. V was clipped by 1 base and J by 5 bases, with 14 bases between them. The CDR3 extends over 16 amino acids. CDR3 protein: CASSQVQANANEKLFF. The CDR3 nucleotides are TGCGCCAGCAGCCAAGTACAGGCGAACGCGAATGAAAAACTGTTTTTT.